The next 18 T cell receptor beta chains were all read from a single sample in a study of post-analysis software for immune sequencing data. Findings of the study overall: Five or six TRBV segments were significantly more frequent in patients than in controls. TRBV5-6, TRBV5-1 and TRBV20-1 were among these segments.

Libraries were made from TCR beta cDNA, and they carried unique molecular identifiers. TCRdb passed the PCR reads through MiXCR, listing each CDR3 protein once. The sample shows fewer than 850,000 distinct CDR3 sequences, 25% to 30% of them seen only once. No cognate antigen is known for these TCRs. The sample consisted of blood. Receptors originate from a girl aged 5-17 years with multiple sclerosis.

This chain joins TRBV3-1 and TRBJ2-1; D not resolved. V shed 0 bases and J shed 0 bases, with 6 bases lying between them. This CDR3 contains 15 residues. Per germline, CDR1 LGHDT and CDR2 YNNKEL (reference sequence). The CDR3 sequence is CASSQEAHSYNEQFF. The CDR3 DNA reads as TGTGCCAGCAGCCAAGAAGCCCACTCCTACAATGAGCAGTTCTTC.

This clonotype showed up just a few times. The chain couples TRBV4-3 to TRBJ2-5, with D possibly being TRBD2 (5 bases). Trimming shortened V by 0 bases and J by 4 bases, and 9 bases separated the two germline ends. This CDR3 has 14 amino acids. The germline gives CDR1 LGHNA, CDR2 YSLEER. CDR3 sequence: CASSQEWAGETQYF. For the CDR3, the DNA is TGCGCCAGCAGCCAAGAGTGGGCGGGAGAGACCCAGTACTTC.

This clonotype was seen more than once but under ten times. This chain uses TRBV20-1 with TRBJ2-1; tentative D call: TRBD2 (6 bases). Germline CDR1 is DFQATT and CDR2 is SNEGSKA (reference sequence). V was cut by 5 bases and J by 1 base, with 15 bases left in between. CDR3 size: 15 residues. The CDR3 sequence: CSARRGLISYNEQFF. The CDR3 nucleotides are TGCAGTGCTCGGCGGGGACTGATTTCCTACAATGAGCAGTTCTTC.

The genes are TRBV11-2 and TRBJ1-6; maybe TRBD1 (6 bases). The V end lost 5 bases, the J end lost 7 bases, and 18 bases lay between the germline ends. Germline lookup yields CDR1 SGHAT and CDR2 FQNNGV. The CDR3 runs 16 residues. CDR3 in amino acids: CASSLIRGAQNSPLHF. The CDR3 DNA reads as TGTGCCAGCAGCCTCATCCGGGGGGCGCAGAATTCACCCCTCCACTTT.

The rearrangement joins TRBV6-5 to TRBJ1-2, with a tentative D call TRBD1 (6 bases). The V gene's germline CDR1 is MNHEY and CDR2 SVGAGI. V shed 5 bases and J shed 8 bases, with 15 bases lying between them. The CDR3 extends over 13 amino acids. CDR3 sequence reads: CASSREGGGGYTF. The CDR3 DNA sequence: TGTGCCAGCAGTCGAGAGGGAGGGGGGGGCTACACCTTC.

The chain uses TRBV20-1 and TRBJ2-5; D may be TRBD2 (6 bases). Trimming pared 3 bases from V and 3 bases from J, leaving 14 bases between. CDR1 and CDR2 (germline): DFQATT, SNEGSKA (reference sequence). This CDR3 region has 14 residues. CDR3 DNA: TGCAGTGCTAGGGGAGGACCGGCGGAAGAGACCCAGTACTTC. This codes for CSARGGPAEETQYF.

In this sample, this clonotype turned up a few times. This chain links TRBV7-2 with TRBJ2-7; 7 nucleotides match TRBD2. V was pared by 2 bases and J by 2 bases, with 6 bases of the junction left unmatched. Per the germline V gene, CDR1 is SGHTA and CDR2 is FQGNSA. The CDR3 is made up of 15 amino acids. The CDR3 DNA is TGTGCCAGCAGCTTACTCGGCGGGAGTCCCTACGAGCAGTACTTC. Encoded protein: CASSLLGGSPYEQYF.

This chain uses TRBV7-2 with TRBJ2-5; D gene unclear. V was shortened by 3 bases and J by 2 bases, with 10 bases between the two germline ends. Germline V lookup: CDR1 SGHTA, CDR2 FQGNSA. The CDR3 is 14 amino acids. CDR3 sequence (DNA): TGTGCCAGCAGCTTGACTCGATTGCAAGAGACCCAGTACTTC. Translation gives CASSLTRLQETQYF.

The V gene is TRBV18, the J gene TRBJ1-5, with TRBD1 as a possible D gene (6 bases). V was clipped by 6 bases and J by 3 bases, with 9 bases between them. This CDR3 is built from 13 residues. Germline V gene sequence: CDR1 KGHSH, CDR2 LQKENI. CDR3 sequence reads: CASSRGHNQPQHF. CDR3 DNA sequence: TGTGCCAGCTCGCGGGGGCACAATCAGCCCCAGCATTTT.

The chain recombines TRBV4-3 with TRBJ1-4, with D hard to call. From germline, CDR1 is LGHNA and CDR2 YSLEER. CDR3 size: 14 residues. V was pared by 1 base and J by 4 bases, with 7 bases between. The CDR3 reads CASSQGRNNEKLFF. In DNA form, the CDR3 reads TGCGCCAGCAGCCAAGGGCGGAATAATGAAAAACTGTTTTTT.

This clonotype appeared a few times. The chain employs TRBV7-9 and TRBJ1-2, with D possibly TRBD1 on 5 matching bases. The V end lost 2 bases, the J end lost 6 bases, and 13 bases lay between the germline ends. Germline V lookup: CDR1 SEHNR, CDR2 FQNEAQ (reference sequence). The CDR3 totals 14 residues. This CDR3 is CASSLRPTQDGYTF. CDR3 sequence (DNA): TGTGCCAGCAGCTTACGGCCCACACAGGATGGCTACACCTTC.

The chain is built from TRBV28 and TRBJ2-5; 10 nucleotides line up with TRBD2. V lost 8 bases to trimming and J lost 13 bases; unmatched junction nucleotides: 16. CDR3 length: 14 residues. CDR1 MDHEN and CDR2 SYDVKM come from the germline V gene. The CDR3 nucleotides are TGTGCCAGCGGCACGGAGGGACTAGCGAACGGAGCGTACTTC. Its translation: CASGTEGLANGAYF. The full variable domain, completed using reference TRBV28 and TRBJ2-5, is DVKVTQSSRYLVKRTGEKVFLECVQDMDHENMFWYRQDPGLGLRLIYFSYDVKMKEKGDIPEGYSVSREKKERFSLILESASTNQTSMYLCASGTEGLANGAYFGPGTRLLVL.

This chain links TRBV6-1 with TRBJ2-7; the D gene is possibly TRBD1 (7 bases). This CDR3 spans 13 amino acids. Germline V gene sequence: CDR1 MNHNS, CDR2 SASEGT. Trimming shortened V by 2 bases and J by 6 bases, and 11 bases separated the two germline ends. The CDR3 spells CASSENRGGEQYF. CDR3 DNA sequence: TGTGCCAGCAGTGAAAACAGGGGAGGCGAGCAGTACTTC.

This clonotype was detected only once. The chain carries TRBV7-2 and TRBJ2-1; TRBD2 aligns across 7 bases. The V and J ends lost 5 bases and 1 base, in that order; junction bases with no gene match: 5. Germline V CDR1 and CDR2: SGHTA, FQGNSA. CDR3 size: 15 residues. The CDR3: CASSPGRESYNEQFF. CDR3 bases: TGTGCCAGCAGCCCGGGGAGGGAGTCCTACAATGAGCAGTTCTTC.

Many counts were recorded for this clonotype. The chain uses TRBV5-4 and TRBJ2-7; D could derive from TRBD1 or TRBD2 (5 bases each). Germline V lookup: CDR1 SGHNT, CDR2 YYREEE (reference sequence). The CDR3 contains 14 residues. V was cut by 3 bases and J by 4 bases, with 14 bases left in between. The CDR3 is CASSWDLRAYEQYF. The CDR3 coding sequence is TGTGCCAGCAGCTGGGACCTAAGGGCGTACGAGCAGTACTTC.

The chain joins TRBV6-2 or TRBV6-3 to TRBJ2-1; 11 bases are shared with TRBD2. V was clipped by 2 bases and J by 9 bases; unmatched bases: 9. CDR1 MNHEY and CDR2 SVGEGT come from the germline V gene. The CDR3 loop spans 16 amino acids. Here the CDR3 DNA reads TGTGCCAGCAGTTACCCCCGGGGTAGCGGGAGGGGTGAGCAGTTCTTC. Translating it yields CASSYPRGSGRGEQFF.

In its sample, this clonotype was seen a few times. V usage is TRBV5-1 and J usage is TRBJ2-3, with D uncertain. With 4 bases removed from V and 4 bases from J, the gap between germline ends came to 19 bases. The germline CDR1 and CDR2 sequences are SGHRS and YFSETQ. The CDR3 is 16 residues long. The DNA of the CDR3 is TGCGCCAGCAGCCTCACGGGTAACATCCCCCCAGATACGCAGTATTTT. Protein: CASSLTGNIPPDTQYF.

This clonotype showed up just once. A much larger clone is a single base away; this may be a read error. This chain links TRBV7-2 with TRBJ2-5; a possible D gene is TRBD2 (5 bases). The V and J ends lost 7 bases and 7 bases respectively, with 16 bases between them. CDR1 and CDR2 from the germline V gene are SGHTA and FQGNSA. The CDR3 runs to 13 residues. In nucleotides, the CDR3 is TGTGCCAGCAACGCAGCGGCAGTTGGGACCCAGTACTTC. It yields the protein CASNAAAVGTQYF.